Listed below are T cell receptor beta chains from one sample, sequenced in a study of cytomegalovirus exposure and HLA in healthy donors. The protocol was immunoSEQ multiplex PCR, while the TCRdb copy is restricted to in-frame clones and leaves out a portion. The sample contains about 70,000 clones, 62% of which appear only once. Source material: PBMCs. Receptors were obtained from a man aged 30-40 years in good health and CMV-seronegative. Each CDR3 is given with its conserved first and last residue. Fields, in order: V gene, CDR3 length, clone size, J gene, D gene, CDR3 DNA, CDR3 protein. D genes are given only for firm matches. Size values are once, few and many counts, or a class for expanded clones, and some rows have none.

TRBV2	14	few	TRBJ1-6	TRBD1	TGTGCCAGCAGGAAACAGGGGGTCGATTCACCCCTCCACTTT	CASRKQGVDSPLHF
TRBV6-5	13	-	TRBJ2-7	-	TGTGCCAGCAGTGGAGGAAACTCCTACGAGCAGTACTTC	CASSGGNSYEQYF
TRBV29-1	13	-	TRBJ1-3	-	TGCAGCGTTGTACAGAACTCTGGAAACACCATATATTTT	CSVVQNSGNTIYF
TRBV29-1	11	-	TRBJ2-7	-	TGCAGCGTTTACAGGTCTTACGAGCAGTACTTC	CSVYRSYEQYF
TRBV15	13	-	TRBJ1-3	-	TGTGCCACCAGCAGACCCGCTGGAAACACCATATATTTT	CATSRPAGNTIYF
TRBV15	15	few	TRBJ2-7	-	TGTGCCACCAGCAGAGAAGAGGGCGGCTCCTACGAGCAGTACTTC	CATSREEGGSYEQYF
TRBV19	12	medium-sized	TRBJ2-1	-	TGTGCCAGTAGGACAGGCTACAATGAGCAGTTCTTC	CASRTGYNEQFF
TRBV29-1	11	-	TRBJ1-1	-	TGCAGCGTCGATGCCGGGGCTGAAGCTTTCTTT	CSVDAGAEAFF
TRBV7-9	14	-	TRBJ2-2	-	TGTGCCAGCAGCTTAGACGCGAGGACCGGGGAGCTGTTTTTT	CASSLDARTGELFF
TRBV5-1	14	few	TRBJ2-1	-	TGCGCCAGCAGCAGCTTGGACAACTTCAATGAGCAGTTCTTC	CASSSLDNFNEQFF
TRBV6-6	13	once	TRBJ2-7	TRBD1	TGTGCCAGCAGTAGACAGGGTCTGGGCGAGCAGTACTTC	CASSRQGLGEQYF
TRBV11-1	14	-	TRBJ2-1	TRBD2	TGTGCCAGCAGACTAGCGGGGAACCACAATGAGCAGTTCTTC	CASRLAGNHNEQFF
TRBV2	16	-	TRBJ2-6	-	TGTGCCAGCAGTGAGGAGCGGTACTCTGGGGCCAACGTCCTGACTTTC	CASSEERYSGANVLTF
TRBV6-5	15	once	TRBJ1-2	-	TGTGCCAGCAGTTACGAGGCTCCGGGAGAAGGAGGCTACACCTTC	CASSYEAPGEGGYTF
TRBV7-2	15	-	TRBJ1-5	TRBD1	TGTGCCAGCAGCTTGACGGGACAGGGCAATCAGCCCCAGCATTTT	CASSLTGQGNQPQHF
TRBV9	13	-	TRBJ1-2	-	TGTGCCAGCAGCCTCCCGGGTTCCTCTAAGGACACCTTC	CASSLPGSSKDTF
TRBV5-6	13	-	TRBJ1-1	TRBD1	TGTGCCAGCAGCACAGGGGTGACGGCCAGGGCTTTCTTT	CASSTGVTARAFF
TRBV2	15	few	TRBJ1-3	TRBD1	TGTGCCAGCTGGGGACAGTTCAGCTCTGGAAACACCATATATTTT	CASWGQFSSGNTIYF
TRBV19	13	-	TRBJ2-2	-	TGTGCCAGTAGTTTCAGGGTTCCCGGGGAGCTGTTTTTT	CASSFRVPGELFF
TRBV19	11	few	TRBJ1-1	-	TGTGCCAGTAGACAGAACACTGAAGCTTTCTTT	CASRQNTEAFF
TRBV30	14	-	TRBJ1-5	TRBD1	TGTGCCTGGACCCGGACAGGGCGAACACAGCCCCAGCATTTT	CAWTRTGRTQPQHF
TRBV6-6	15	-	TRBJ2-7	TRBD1	TGTGCCAGCACCAACGGGGGACAGGGGGCTTACGAGCAGTACTTC	CASTNGGQGAYEQYF
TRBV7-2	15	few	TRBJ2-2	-	TGTGCCAGTAATGAAGGGGCCCAGAACACCGGGGAGCTGTTTTTT	CASNEGAQNTGELFF
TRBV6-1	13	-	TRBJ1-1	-	TGTGCCAGCAAGGCGGGGCTCTTCACTGAAGCTTTCTTT	CASKAGLFTEAFF
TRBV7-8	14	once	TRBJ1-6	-	TGTGCCAGCAGCTCGACAGGTCATAATTCCCCCCTCCACTTT	CASSSTGHNSPLHF
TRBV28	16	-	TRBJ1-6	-	TGTGCCAGCAGGTCCCTCCGGGACACATATAATTCACCCCTCCACTTT	CASRSLRDTYNSPLHF
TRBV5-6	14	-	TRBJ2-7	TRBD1	TGTGCCAGCAGCTTGGGGGACAGCCATTACGAGCAGTACTTC	CASSLGDSHYEQYF
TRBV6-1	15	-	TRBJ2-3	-	TGTGCCAGCAGTGAAGGGGGGGTTAGCACAGATACGCAGTATTTT	CASSEGGVSTDTQYF
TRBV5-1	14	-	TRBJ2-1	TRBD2	TGCGCCAGCAGCTTACCCGGGACTAGTAATGAGCAGTTCTTC	CASSLPGTSNEQFF
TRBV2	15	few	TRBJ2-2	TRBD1	TGTGCCAGCAGGGCCGACAGGGCGAACACCGGGGAGCTGTTTTTT	CASRADRANTGELFF
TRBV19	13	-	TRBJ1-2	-	TGTGCCAGTAGTATAGGAGGGAACTATGGCTACACCTTC	CASSIGGNYGYTF
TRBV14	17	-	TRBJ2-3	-	TGTGCCAGCAGCCAAGATCCGGGACATTCATACACAGATACGCAGTATTTT	CASSQDPGHSYTDTQYF
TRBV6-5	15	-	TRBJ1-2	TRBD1	TGTGCCAGCAGTTACCTGACAGGGCCTCACTATGGCTACACCTTC	CASSYLTGPHYGYTF
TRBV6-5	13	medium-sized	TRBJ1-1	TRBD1	TGTGCCAGCAGGGGACAGGGGGCGGCGGATGCTTTCTTT	CASRGQGAADAFF
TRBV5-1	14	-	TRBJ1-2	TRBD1	TGCGCCAGCAGCGGTGGGACAGGGCCTTATGGCTACACCTTC	CASSGGTGPYGYTF
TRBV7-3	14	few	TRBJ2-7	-	TGTGCCAGCAGCTTAACGGGGGGAAAATACGAGCAGTACTTC	CASSLTGGKYEQYF
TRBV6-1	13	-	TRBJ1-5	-	TGTGCCAGCAGGAGCTCCAACCATCAGCCCCAGCATTTT	CASRSSNHQPQHF
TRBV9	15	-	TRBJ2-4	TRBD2	TGTGCCAGCAGCCCCGCGGGAGGGGCCAAAAACATTCAGTACTTC	CASSPAGGAKNIQYF
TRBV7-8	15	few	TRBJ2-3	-	TGTGCCAGCAGCTTAGACGGGAGAAGCACAGATACGCAGTATTTT	CASSLDGRSTDTQYF
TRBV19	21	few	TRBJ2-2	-	TGTGCCAGTAGTATCAGGGGGGCGTGGGTTTCCGATTCTAAGAACACCGGGGAGCTGTTTTTT	CASSIRGAWVSDSKNTGELFF
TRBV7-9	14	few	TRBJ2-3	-	TGTGCCAGCAGCTTAGACAGGATACAAGATACGCAGTATTTT	CASSLDRIQDTQYF
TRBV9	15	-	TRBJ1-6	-	TGTGCCAGCAGTCCCGCCAGCGCTTATAATTCACCCCTCCACTTT	CASSPASAYNSPLHF
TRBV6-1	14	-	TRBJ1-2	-	TGTGCCAGCAGTGAAGCGAGAGGATTCTATGGCTACACCTTC	CASSEARGFYGYTF
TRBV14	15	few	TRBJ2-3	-	TGTGCCAGCAGCCAACAGGGCCTTAGCACAGATACGCAGTATTTT	CASSQQGLSTDTQYF
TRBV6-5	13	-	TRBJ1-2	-	TGTGCCAGCAGTTCCCAGGGGACCTATGGCTACACCTTC	CASSSQGTYGYTF
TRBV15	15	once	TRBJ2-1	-	TGTGCCACCAGCAGAGATAGAGGAGGGAGCGATGAGCAGTTCTTC	CATSRDRGGSDEQFF
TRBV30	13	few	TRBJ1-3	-	TGTGCCTGGAATTCGGGCTCTGGAAACACCATATATTTT	CAWNSGSGNTIYF